There are many counts of the clone carrying this T cell receptor (beta chain). Its matching antigen is unknown. Using RNA transcripts as the source, TCR beta CDR3 regions were amplified. The primer set for the first-round RT-PCR of the TCR CDR3 was HTBI. Each CDR3 protein is one row after TCRdb ran MiXCR on the multiplex PCR reads. In the table there are approximately 610,000 distinct CDR3 sequences, roughly 14% of which are singletons. The data were obtained in a study of T cells in Graves' hyperthyroidism and ophthalmopathy. Study outcomes and limitations: Most thyroid clonotypes expanded above 0.001 appeared in blood too.

CDR1 is MNHEY, CDR2 SMNVEV, per germline (reference sequence). The CDR3 covers 15 residues. The V end was cut by 2 bases, the J end by 0 bases, with 11 bases between. Individuals with ophthalmopathy presented a Clinical Activity Score of at least 3, a NOSPECS grade of at least 4 and a duration under 3 months. Lactation, pregnancy, other autoimmune disease or uncontrolled infection led to exclusion of patients. Orbital computed tomography, thyroid ultrasound, serum thyroxine and TRAb, and clinical symptoms together informed the diagnoses. The V and J genes are TRBV27 and TRBJ2-7; D unclear. Sample: blood. The sequence came from a middle-aged woman with Graves' ophthalmopathy. The CDR3 nucleotides read TGTGCCAGCAGTTTAGGGTCAGGTTTCTCCTACGAGCAGTACTTC. It yields the protein CASSLGSGFSYEQYF.